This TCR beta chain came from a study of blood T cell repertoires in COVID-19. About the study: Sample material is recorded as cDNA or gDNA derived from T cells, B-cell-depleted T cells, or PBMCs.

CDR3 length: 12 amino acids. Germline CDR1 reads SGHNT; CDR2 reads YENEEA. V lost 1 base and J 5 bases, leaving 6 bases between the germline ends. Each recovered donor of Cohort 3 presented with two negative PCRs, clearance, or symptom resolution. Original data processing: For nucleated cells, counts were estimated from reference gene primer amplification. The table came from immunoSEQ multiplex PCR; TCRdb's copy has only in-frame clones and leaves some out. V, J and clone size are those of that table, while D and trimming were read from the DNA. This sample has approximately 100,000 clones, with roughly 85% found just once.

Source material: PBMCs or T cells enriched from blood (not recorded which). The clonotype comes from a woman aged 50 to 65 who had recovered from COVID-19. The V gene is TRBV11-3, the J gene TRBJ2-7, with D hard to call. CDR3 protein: CASSLGADEQYF. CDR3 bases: TGTGCCAGCAGCTTAGGGGCAGACGAGCAGTACTTC.